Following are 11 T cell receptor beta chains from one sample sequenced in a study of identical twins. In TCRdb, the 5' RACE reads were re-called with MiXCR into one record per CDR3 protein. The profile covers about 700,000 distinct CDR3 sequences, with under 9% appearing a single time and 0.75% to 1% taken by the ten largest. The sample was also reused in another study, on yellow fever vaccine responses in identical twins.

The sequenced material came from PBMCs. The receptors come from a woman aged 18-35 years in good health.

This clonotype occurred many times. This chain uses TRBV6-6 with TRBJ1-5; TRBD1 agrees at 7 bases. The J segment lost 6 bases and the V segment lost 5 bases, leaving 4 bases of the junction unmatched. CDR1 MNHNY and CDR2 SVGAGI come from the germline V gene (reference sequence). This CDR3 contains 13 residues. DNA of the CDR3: TGTGCCAGCAGTGACAGGGTTACTCAGCCCCAGCATTTT. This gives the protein CASSDRVTQPQHF.

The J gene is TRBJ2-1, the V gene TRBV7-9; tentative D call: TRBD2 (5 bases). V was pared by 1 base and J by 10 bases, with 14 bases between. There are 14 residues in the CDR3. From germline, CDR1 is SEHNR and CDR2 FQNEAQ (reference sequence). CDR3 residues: CASSLGVLADEQFF. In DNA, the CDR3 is TGTGCCAGCAGCTTAGGAGTCCTAGCAGACGAGCAGTTCTTC. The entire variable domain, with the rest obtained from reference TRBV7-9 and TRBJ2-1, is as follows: DTGVSQNPRHKITKRGQNVTFRCDPISEHNRLYWYRQTLGQGPEFLTYFQNEAQLEKSRLLSDRFSAERPKGSFSTLEIQRTEQGDSAMYLCASSLGVLADEQFFGPGTRLTVL.

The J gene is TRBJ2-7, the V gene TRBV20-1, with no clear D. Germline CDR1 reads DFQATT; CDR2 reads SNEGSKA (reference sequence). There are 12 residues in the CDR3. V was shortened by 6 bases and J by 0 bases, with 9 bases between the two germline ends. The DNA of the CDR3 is TGCAGTGCGACAAAGAGCTCCTACGAGCAGTACTTC. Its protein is CSATKSSYEQYF.

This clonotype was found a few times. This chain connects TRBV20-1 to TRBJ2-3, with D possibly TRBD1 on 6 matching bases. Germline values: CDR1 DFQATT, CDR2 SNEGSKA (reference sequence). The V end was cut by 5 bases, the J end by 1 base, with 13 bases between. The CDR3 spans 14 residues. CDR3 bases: TGCAGTGCTTCCCAGGGGCCTGGCACAGATACGCAGTATTTT. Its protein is CSASQGPGTDTQYF.

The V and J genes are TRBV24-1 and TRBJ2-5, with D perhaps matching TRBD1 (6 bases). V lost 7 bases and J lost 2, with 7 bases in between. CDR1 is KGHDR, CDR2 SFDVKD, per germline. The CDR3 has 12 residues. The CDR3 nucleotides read TGTGCCACCAGGGGGGCACAAGAGACCCAGTACTTC. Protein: CATRGAQETQYF.

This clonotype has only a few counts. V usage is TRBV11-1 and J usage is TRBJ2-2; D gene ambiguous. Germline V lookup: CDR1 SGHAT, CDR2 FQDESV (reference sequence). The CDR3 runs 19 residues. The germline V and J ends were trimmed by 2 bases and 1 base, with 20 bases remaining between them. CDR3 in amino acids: CASSLPPPMEGLNTGELFF. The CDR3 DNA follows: TGTGCCAGCAGCTTACCACCGCCTATGGAAGGCCTGAACACCGGGGAGCTGTTTTTT.

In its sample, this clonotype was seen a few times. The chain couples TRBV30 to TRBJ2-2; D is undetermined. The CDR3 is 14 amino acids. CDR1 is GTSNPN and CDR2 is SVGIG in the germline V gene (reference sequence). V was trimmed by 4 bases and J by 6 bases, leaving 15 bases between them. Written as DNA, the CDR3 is TGTGCCTGGACCCTCGTTGGGTCGGCCGGGGAGCTGTTTTTT. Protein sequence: CAWTLVGSAGELFF.

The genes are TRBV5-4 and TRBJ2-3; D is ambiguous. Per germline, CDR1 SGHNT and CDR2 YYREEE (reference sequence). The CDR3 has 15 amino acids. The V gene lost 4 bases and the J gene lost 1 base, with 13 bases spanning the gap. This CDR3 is CASSQMGWGTDTQYF. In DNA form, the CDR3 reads TGTGCCAGCAGCCAAATGGGCTGGGGCACAGATACGCAGTATTTT.

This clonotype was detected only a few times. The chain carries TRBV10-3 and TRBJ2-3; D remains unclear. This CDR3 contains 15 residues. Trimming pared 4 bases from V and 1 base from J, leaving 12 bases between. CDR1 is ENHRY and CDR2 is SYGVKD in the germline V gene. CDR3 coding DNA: TGTGCCATCAGTGGAGCCACCGTTGGCACAGATACGCAGTATTTT. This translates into CAISGATVGTDTQYF.

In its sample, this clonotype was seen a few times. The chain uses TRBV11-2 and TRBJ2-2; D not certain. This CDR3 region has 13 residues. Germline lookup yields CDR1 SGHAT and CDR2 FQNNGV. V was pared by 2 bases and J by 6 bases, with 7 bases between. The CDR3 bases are TGTGCCAGCAGCTTACCGGACCCCGGGGAGCTGTTTTTT. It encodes CASSLPDPGELFF.

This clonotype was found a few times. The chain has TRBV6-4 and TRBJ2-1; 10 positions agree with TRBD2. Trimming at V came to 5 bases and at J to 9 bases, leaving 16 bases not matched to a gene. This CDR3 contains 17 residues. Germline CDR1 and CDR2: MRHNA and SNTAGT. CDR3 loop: CASSRLDPASGSGEQFF. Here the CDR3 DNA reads TGTGCCAGCAGTCGACTCGACCCGGCTAGCGGGAGTGGTGAGCAGTTCTTC.